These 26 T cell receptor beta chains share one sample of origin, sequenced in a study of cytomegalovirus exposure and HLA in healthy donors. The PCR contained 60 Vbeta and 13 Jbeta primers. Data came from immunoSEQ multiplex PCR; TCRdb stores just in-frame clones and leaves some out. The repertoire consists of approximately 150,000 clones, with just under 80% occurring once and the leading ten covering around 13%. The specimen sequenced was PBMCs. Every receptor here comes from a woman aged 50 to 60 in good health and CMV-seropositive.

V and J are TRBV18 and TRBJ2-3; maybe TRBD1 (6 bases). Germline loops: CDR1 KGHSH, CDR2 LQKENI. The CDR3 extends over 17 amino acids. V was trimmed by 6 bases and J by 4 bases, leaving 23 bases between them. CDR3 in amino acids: CASSSASTGSAADTQYF. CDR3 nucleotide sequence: TGTGCCAGCTCGTCGGCTTCAACAGGGTCGGCCGCAGATACGCAGTATTTT.

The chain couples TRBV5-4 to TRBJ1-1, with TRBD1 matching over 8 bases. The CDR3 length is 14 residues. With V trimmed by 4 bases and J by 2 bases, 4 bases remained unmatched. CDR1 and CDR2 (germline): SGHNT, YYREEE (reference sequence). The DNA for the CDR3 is TGTGCCAGCAGCCTGACAGGGGTTAACACTGAAGCTTTCTTT. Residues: CASSLTGVNTEAFF.

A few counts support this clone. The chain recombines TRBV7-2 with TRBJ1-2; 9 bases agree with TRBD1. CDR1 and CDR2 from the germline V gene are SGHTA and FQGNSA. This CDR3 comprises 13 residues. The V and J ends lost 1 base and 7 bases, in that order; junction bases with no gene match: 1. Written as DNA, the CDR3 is TGTGCCAGCAGCTTAGGGACAGGGGCTGGCTACACCTTC. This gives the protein CASSLGTGAGYTF.

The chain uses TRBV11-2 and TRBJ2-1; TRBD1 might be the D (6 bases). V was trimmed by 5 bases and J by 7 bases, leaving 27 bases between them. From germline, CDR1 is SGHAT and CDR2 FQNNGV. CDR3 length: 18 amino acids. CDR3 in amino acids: CASSPWGLTGTILNEQFF. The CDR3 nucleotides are TGTGCCAGCAGCCCATGGGGGTTAACCGGGACAATCTTGAATGAGCAGTTCTTC. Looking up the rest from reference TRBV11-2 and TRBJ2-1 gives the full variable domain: EAGVAQSPRYKIIEKRQSVAFWCNPISGHATLYWYQQILGQGPKLLIQFQNNGVVDDSQLPKDRFSAERLKGVDSTLKIQPAKLEDSAVYLCASSPWGLTGTILNEQFFGPGTRLTVL.

CDR3 bases: TGCGCCAGCAGTGAGTCTTTAGGACTAGCTTACACAGATACGCAGTATTTT. Protein: CASSESLGLAYTDTQYF. This chain joins TRBV10-2 and TRBJ2-3; 8 positions agree with TRBD2. V lost 0 bases to trimming and J lost 2 bases; unmatched junction nucleotides: 7. Germline CDR1 WSHSY, CDR2 SAAADI. This CDR3 region has 17 residues.

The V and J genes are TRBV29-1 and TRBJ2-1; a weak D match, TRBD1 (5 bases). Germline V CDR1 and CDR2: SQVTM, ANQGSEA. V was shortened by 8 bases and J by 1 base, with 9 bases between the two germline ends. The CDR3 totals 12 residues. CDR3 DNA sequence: TGCAGCACCAGGGCTTCCTACAATGAGCAGTTCTTC. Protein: CSTRASYNEQFF.

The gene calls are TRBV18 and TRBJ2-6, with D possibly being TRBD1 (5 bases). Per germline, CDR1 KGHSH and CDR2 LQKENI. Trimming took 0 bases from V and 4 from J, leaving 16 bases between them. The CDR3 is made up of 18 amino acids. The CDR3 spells CASSPPARAALGANVLTF. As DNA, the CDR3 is TGTGCCAGCTCACCACCGGCCAGGGCAGCTCTAGGGGCCAACGTCCTGACTTTC.

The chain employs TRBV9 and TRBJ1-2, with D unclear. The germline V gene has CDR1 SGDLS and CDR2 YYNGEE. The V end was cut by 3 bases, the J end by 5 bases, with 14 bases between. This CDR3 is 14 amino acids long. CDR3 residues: CASSELMENYGYTF. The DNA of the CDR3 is TGTGCCAGCAGCGAGCTGATGGAGAATTATGGCTACACCTTC.

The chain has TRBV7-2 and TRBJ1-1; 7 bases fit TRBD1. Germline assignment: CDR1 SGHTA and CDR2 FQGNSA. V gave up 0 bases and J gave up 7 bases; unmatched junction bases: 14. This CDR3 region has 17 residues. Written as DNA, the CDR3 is TGTGCCAGCAGCTTAGCAGTTACCGGACAGGTAGGACGTGAAGCTTTCTTT. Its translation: CASSLAVTGQVGREAFF.

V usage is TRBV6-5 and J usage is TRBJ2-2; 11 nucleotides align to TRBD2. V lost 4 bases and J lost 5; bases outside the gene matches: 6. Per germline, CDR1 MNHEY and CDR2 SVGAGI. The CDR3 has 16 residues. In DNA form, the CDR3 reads TGTGCCAGCAGTTTACTAGCGGGGGATGGGACCGGGGAGCTGTTTTTT. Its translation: CASSLLAGDGTGELFF.

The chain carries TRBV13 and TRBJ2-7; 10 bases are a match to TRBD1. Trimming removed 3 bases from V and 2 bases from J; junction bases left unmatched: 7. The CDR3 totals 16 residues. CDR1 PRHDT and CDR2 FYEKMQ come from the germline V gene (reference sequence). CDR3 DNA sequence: TGTGCCAGCAGCTTCCGGGACAGGGGCCCTACCTACGAGCAGTACTTC. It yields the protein CASSFRDRGPTYEQYF.

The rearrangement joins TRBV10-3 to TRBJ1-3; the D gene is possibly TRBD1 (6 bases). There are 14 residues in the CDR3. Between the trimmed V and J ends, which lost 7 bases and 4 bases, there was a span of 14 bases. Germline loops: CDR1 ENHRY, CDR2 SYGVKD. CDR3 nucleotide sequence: TGTGCCATCACGGACAGCGCCGCCGGAAACACCATATATTTT. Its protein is CAITDSAAGNTIYF.

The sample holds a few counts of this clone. CDR3 coding DNA: TGTGCCAGCAGTCCACAGGGAAGGAGCCAAGAGACCCAGTACTTC. Protein product: CASSPQGRSQETQYF. The gene calls are TRBV28 and TRBJ2-5; tentatively, D is TRBD1 (6 bases). The V gene lost 5 bases and the J gene lost 1 base, with 14 bases spanning the gap. CDR1 and CDR2 (germline): MDHEN, SYDVKM. This CDR3 spans 15 amino acids.

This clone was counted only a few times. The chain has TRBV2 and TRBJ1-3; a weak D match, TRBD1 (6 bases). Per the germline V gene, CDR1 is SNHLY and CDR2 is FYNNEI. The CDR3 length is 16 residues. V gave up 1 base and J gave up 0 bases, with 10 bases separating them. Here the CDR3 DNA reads TGTGCCAGCAGTGAAGGACAGGCCAGCTCTGGAAACACCATATATTTT. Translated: CASSEGQASSGNTIYF. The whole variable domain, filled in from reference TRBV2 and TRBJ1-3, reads EPEVTQTPSHQVTQMGQEVILRCVPISNHLYFYWYRQILGQKVEFLVSFYNNEISEKSEIFDDQFSVERPDGSNFTLKIRSTKLEDSAMYFCASSEGQASSGNTIYFGEGSWLTVV.

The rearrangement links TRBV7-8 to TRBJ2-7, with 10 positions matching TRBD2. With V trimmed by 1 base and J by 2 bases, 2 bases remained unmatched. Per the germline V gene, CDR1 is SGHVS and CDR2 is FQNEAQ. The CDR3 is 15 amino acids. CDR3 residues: CASSLVAGGPYEQYF. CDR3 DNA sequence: TGTGCCAGCAGCTTAGTAGCGGGGGGCCCCTACGAGCAGTACTTC.

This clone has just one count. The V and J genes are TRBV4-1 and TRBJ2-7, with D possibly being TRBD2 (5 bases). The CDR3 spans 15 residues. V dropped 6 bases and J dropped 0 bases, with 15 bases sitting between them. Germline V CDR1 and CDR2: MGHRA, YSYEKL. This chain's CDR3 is CASSPLVGDSYEQYF. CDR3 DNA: TGCGCCAGCAGTCCCCTTGTCGGGGACTCCTACGAGCAGTACTTC.

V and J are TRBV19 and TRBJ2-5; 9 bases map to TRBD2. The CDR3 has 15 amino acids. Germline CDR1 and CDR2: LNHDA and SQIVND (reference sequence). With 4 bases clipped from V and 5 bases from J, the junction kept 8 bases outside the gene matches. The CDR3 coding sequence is TGTGCCAGTAGTACCCAGCGGGGGGCCCTGGAGACCCAGTACTTC. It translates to CASSTQRGALETQYF.

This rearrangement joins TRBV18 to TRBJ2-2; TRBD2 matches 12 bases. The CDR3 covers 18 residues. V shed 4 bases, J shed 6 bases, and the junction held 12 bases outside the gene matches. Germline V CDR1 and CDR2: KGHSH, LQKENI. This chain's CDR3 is CASSLKGKTSGGAGELFF. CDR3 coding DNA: TGTGCCAGCTCACTGAAAGGAAAGACTAGCGGGGGAGCCGGGGAGCTGTTTTTT.

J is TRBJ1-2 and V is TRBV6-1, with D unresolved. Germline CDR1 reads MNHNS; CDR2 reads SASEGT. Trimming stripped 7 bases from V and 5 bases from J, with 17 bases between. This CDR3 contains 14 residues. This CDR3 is CASTGGPTPYGYTF. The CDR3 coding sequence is TGTGCCAGCACGGGAGGTCCTACCCCTTATGGCTACACCTTC.

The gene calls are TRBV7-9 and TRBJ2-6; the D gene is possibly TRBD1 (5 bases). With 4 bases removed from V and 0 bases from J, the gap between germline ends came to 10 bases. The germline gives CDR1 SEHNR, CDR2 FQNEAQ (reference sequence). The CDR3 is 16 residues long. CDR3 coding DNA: TGTGCCAGCAGCTCGTACAGGCTCTCTGGGGCCAACGTCCTGACTTTC. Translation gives CASSSYRLSGANVLTF. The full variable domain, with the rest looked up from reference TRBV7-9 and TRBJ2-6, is DTGVSQNPRHKITKRGQNVTFRCDPISEHNRLYWYRQTLGQGPEFLTYFQNEAQLEKSRLLSDRFSAERPKGSFSTLEIQRTEQGDSAMYLCASSSYRLSGANVLTFGAGSRLTVL.

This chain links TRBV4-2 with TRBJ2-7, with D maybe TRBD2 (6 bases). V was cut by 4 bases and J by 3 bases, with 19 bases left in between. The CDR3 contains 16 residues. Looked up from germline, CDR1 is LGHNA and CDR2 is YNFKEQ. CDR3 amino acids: CASSLLGQGLLYEQYF. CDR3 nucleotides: TGTGCCAGCAGCCTCCTCGGGCAGGGACTTCTCTACGAGCAGTACTTC.

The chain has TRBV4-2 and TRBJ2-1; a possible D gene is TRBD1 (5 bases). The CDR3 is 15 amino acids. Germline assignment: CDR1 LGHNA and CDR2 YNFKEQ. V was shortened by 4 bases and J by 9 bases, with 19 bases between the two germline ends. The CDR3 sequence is CASSPLRPGRGEQFF. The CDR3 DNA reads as TGTGCCAGCAGCCCATTGAGGCCAGGGCGTGGTGAGCAGTTCTTC.

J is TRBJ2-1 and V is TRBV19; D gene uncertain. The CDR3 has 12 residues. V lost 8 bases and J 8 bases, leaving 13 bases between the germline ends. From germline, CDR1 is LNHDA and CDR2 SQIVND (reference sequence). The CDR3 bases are TGTGCCAGTTCATCGCGTGGTGATGAGCAGTTCTTC. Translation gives CASSSRGDEQFF.

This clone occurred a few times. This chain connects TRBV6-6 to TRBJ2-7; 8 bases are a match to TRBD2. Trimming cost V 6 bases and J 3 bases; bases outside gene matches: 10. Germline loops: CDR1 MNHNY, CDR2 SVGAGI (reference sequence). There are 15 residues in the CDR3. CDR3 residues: CASSFPGLGHYEQYF. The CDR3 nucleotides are TGTGCCAGCAGCTTCCCGGGACTAGGGCACTACGAGCAGTACTTC.

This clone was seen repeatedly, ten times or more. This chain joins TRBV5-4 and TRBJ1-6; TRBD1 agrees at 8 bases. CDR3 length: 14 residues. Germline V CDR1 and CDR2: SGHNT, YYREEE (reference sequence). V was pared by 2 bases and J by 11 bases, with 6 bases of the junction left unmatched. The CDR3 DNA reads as TGTGCCAGCAGCTTCGACAGGGACAGGACACCCCTCCACTTT. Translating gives CASSFDRDRTPLHF.

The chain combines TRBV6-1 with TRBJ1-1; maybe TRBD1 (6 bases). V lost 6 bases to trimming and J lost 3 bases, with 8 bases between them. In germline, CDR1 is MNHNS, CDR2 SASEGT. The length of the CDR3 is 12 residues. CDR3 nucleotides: TGTGCCAGCAGGTCAGGGGACACTGAAGCTTTCTTT. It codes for CASRSGDTEAFF.